A selection of T cell receptor beta chains follows, all from one sample in a study of blood T cell repertoires in COVID-19. Generated by immunoSEQ multiplex PCR, the TCRdb table keeps only in-frame clones and is missing some. Here the sample spans hundreds of thousands of clones, approximately 90% being singletons. Material for sequencing was PBMCs or T cells enriched from blood (not recorded which). All receptors come from a man under 40 who had recovered from COVID-19. Each CDR3 is given with its conserved first and last residue. Each record gives: CDR3 length, V gene, CDR3 protein.

>16|TRBV4-1
CASSQVLAGERETQYF
>13|TRBV19
CATSTGAASPLHF
>17|TRBV18
CASSPFPTGSPLETQYF
>16|TRBV21-1
CASRSPGPKRNTEAFF
>17|TRBV7-7
CASSLGPSGRAADTQYF
>16|TRBV14
CASSQPLRDRYNEQFF
>14|TRBV3-1/TRBV3-2
CASSRETASYEQYF
>15|TRBV4-3
CASSRGEGNTGELFF
>16|TRBV28
CASSLWFGTGENIQYF
>15|TRBV6-1
CASSELAVVSYEQYF
>13|TRBV5-1
CASSSGELETQYF
>11|TRBV20-1
CSATDSTEAFF
>14|TRBV2
CAIQQRGQGGELFF
>14|TRBV11-1
CASRSTGGTDTQYF
>14|TRBV5-5
CASSFSGSTDTQYF
>15|TRBV6-5
CASSYSIQSNQPQHF
>15|TRBV29-1
CSVNGQSMQNYGYTF
>15|TRBV10-2
CASTVSGGGTGELFF
>15|TRBV24-1
CATSDQTVDTGELFF
>16|TRBV7-6
CASSPSGGGHGAEQYF
>12|TRBV10-3
CAISDRDNEQFF
>17|TRBV28
CASSLLFGKTGGYEQYF
>13|TRBV12-3/TRBV12-4
CASSLNGGQPQHF
>17|TRBV3-1/TRBV3-2
CASSQDGPGASLYEQYF
>18|TRBV6-6
CASSHRTSGVQGANVLTF
>18|TRBV3-1/TRBV3-2
CASSQTTSGGPNTGELFF
>16|TRBV18
CASSPYDRGLNQPQHF
>15|TRBV6-5
CASSYISQGSYGYTF
>12|TRBV10-3
CAIGSGQETQYF
>15|TRBV7-2
CASSAQRGGIHEQYF
>17|TRBV7-9
CASSLAPGTESNYGYTF
>17|TRBV2
CASSEAVSRGRRYEQYF
>15|TRBV14
CASSPLAGPRDTQYF
>15|TRBV5-1
CASSLVGQLYNEQFF
>14|TRBV3-1/TRBV3-2
CASSQVLGDTEAFF
>15|TRBV19
CASTENAGQNYGYTF
>13|TRBV12-3/TRBV12-4
CASSRQIQETQYF
>13|TRBV6-5
CASRRGPDQPQHF
>13|TRBV19
CASSIGGWETQYF
>16|TRBV21-1
CASSKDPGQGTDTQYF
>15|TRBV7-9
CASSFFQANTGELFF
>14|TRBV14
CASSQDAGAQGYTF
>14|TRBV19
CASSLSTGSDEQYF
>14|TRBV28
CASSSPGQTYEQYF
>14|TRBV9
CASGDGGHTGELFF
>13|TRBV29-1
CSVAGGPYEKLFF
>13|TRBV7-6
CASSSLPQDTQYF
>18|TRBV3-1/TRBV3-2
CASSQVYSGGPSRDTQYF
>14|TRBV6-5
CASRPGAYNSPLHF
>14|TRBV3-1/TRBV3-2
CASRTGTAATEAFF
>15|TRBV25-1
CASSPTGAGANVLTF
>12|TRBV5-4
CASSSTGYEQYF
>13|TRBV11-3
CASSETGAGELFF
>19|TRBV7-9
CASSPYRLAGALSTDTQYF
>18|TRBV24-1
CATSEAKICASGIYEQYF